This T cell receptor beta chain was observed in a study of early T cells in non-severe SARS-CoV-2 infection (dated by TCRdb to the early 2020s). In the study overall: Bulk RNA from unsorted whole blood was used for TCR sequencing, so alpha and beta chains could not be paired. Here is what the overall study found, with its caveats: VDJdb matching was skewed toward anti-spike CD8 responses, so virus-specific expansions were likely underestimated and private and CD4 specificities were missed.

The cysteine opens and the phenylalanine closes a CDR3 of 16 amino acids. This entry keeps only the CDR3 DNA: 48 bases, framed from base 1. Trimming removed 0 bases from V and 4 bases from J, leaving 13 bases between the germline ends. Library creation used 5' RACE. The listed sequencing device is NextSeq 500. In the TCR library protocol, unique molecular identifiers were attached to individual cDNA molecules to correct for PCR bias and sequencing error. Sequencing covered both TCR alpha and beta chains, and within each sample the abundances of alpha and beta sequences were tightly co-correlated. The original methods were these. V gene, J gene and CDR3 annotation of TCR sequences was performed with Decombinator V4. TCRs were defined as expanded if a significant change between any two time points was detected under a Poisson model with p below 0.0001. TCR abundances were normalised to the total number of TCRs sequenced in each sample and reported as counts per million. MAIT TCRs were defined by TRAV1-2 paired with TRAJ12, TRAJ20 or TRAJ33, and iNKT TCRs by TRAV10 paired with TRAJ18. VDJdb, accessed on 1 November 2021, was searched for TCRs annotated for CMV, EBV and SARS-CoV-2, and TCRs annotated for more than one antigen were excluded. In-frame beta chains were kept once TCRdb had trimmed the public reads at Q25 with fastp and called clones with MiXCR. Rows matching on CDR3 protein sequence are summarized as one entry with the most common DNA and genes. In this record, the V and J calls reflect TCRdb's handling and not the investigators' own analysis. The sample table holds roughly 31,000 distinct CDR3 sequences, of which about 4.6% were seen once. The ten largest make up 12% of the sample.

This was a case-control study nested in a cohort of healthcare workers in London, UK, who had nasopharyngeal swab PCR tests and blood samples taken every week. Healthcare workers were recruited during the week of the UK lockdown, between 23 and 31 March 2020, and followed weekly for up to 16 weeks. In regard to this clonotype: There is no known antigen for this receptor. Within one base of it there is no much larger clone, and no base qualities were kept.

The sequence is built from TRBV12-3 or TRBV12-4 and TRBJ1-5, with the D gene not clear enough to name. What was sequenced was whole blood. This TCR came from an adult who was a healthcare worker with PCR-confirmed SARS-CoV-2 infection or an uninfected control (not recorded which). The CDR3 reads CASSLALPSRNQPQHF. The bases are TGTGCCAGCAGTTTAGCCCTCCCTTCCCGAAATCAGCCCCAGCATTTT.